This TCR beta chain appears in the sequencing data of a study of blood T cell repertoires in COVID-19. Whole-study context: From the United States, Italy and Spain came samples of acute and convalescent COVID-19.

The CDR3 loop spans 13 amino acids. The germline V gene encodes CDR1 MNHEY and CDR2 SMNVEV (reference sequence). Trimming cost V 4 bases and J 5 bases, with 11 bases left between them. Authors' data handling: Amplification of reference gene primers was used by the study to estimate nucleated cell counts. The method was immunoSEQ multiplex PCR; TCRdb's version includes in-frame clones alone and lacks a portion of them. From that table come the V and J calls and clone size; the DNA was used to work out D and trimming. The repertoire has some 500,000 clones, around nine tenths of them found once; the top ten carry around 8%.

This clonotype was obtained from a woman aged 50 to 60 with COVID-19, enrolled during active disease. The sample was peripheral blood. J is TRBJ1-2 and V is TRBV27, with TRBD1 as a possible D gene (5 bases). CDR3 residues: CASSSNRQYGYTF. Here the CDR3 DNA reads TGTGCCAGCAGTTCCAATCGACAGTATGGCTACACCTTC.